This T cell receptor (beta chain) originates from a study of OX40 agonist ivuxolimab in advanced cancers. Study at large: The patients got ivuxolimab, which is an agonistic anti-OX40 (CD134) antibody.

For this clone: No conserved phenylalanine or tryptophan ends this CDR3, so it is likely a read error. Because the CDR3's place on the DNA is in doubt, the DNA is left out and the CDR3 is given as listed by TCRdb.

Looked up from germline, CDR1 is GTSNPN and CDR2 is SVGIG (reference sequence). The CDR3 has 12 residues if both end residues are counted. The protocol was immunoSEQ multiplex PCR, while the TCRdb copy is restricted to in-frame clones and leaves out a portion. Among around 100,000 clones listed, approximately 91% were seen once. Here the sequenced sample was CD4+ or CD8+ T cells sorted from blood, taken in a trial of the OX40 agonist ivuxolimab. This TCR was recovered from an adult with an advanced solid tumor such as melanoma, head and neck, liver or kidney cancer. The rearrangement joins TRBV30 to TRBJ1-1; whether TRBD1, the table's D call, matches the DNA was not checked. The CDR3 reads CAYKRPGFPGAT.